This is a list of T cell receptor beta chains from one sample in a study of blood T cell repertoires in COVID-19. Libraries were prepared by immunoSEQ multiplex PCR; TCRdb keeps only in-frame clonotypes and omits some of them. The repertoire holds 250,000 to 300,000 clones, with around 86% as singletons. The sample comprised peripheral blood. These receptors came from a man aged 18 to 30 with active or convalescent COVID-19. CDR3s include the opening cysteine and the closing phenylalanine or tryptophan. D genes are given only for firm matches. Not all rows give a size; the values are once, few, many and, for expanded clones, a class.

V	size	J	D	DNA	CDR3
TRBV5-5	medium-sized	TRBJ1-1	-	TGTGCCAGCAGCCGCACGACGGGGGCTGAAGCTTTCTTT	CASSRTTGAEAFF
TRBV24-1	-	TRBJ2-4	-	TGTGCCACCTCCTCGGGAAGTGGGAACATTCAGTACTTC	CATSSGSGNIQYF
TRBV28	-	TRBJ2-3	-	TGTGCCAGCAGTCCTGTTCCGGACAGGGCCTCTAGCGGAGGCTACACAGATACGCAGTATTTT	CASSPVPDRASSGGYTDTQYF
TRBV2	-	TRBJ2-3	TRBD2	TGTGCCAGCAGTGAATTTGAATGGGGCGGGGGGAACACAGATACGCAGTATTTT	CASSEFEWGGGNTDTQYF
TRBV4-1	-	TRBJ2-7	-	TGCGCCAGCAGCCCACGCGGGACTCCCCCCTACGAGCAGTACTTC	CASSPRGTPPYEQYF
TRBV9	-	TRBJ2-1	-	TGTGCCAGCATCGGCGGGATTAATGAGCAGTTCTTC	CASIGGINEQFF
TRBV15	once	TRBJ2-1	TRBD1	TGTGCCACCAGGGTCGACAGGGCCCCCTACAATGAGCAGTTCTTC	CATRVDRAPYNEQFF
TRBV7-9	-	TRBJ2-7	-	TGTGCCAGCAGCCCCGGCTACGAGCAGTACTTC	CASSPGYEQYF
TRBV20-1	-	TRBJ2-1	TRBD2	TGCAGTGCTAGTAATGCGGGAGCCTACAATGAGCAGTTCTTC	CSASNAGAYNEQFF
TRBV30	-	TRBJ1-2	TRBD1	TGTGCCTGGAGTTCCTCCGGGACAGGGATCACCTTC	CAWSSSGTGITF
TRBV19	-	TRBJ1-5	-	TGTGCCAGTAAGGCGTCGAGCGGGGTAGTGGAGCCCCAGCATTTT	CASKASSGVVEPQHF
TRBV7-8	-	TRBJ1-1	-	TGTGCCAGCAGCTTAGTTGGGCGGGGCGTCACTGAAGCTTTCTTT	CASSLVGRGVTEAFF
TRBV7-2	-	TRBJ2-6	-	TGTGCCAGCAGCTGGAGTAGTGTTACTGGGGCCAACGTCCTGACTTTC	CASSWSSVTGANVLTF
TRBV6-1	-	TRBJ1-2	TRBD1	TGTGCCAGCAGTGAAGTGGGACAGGGGGTCGGTGGCTACACCTTC	CASSEVGQGVGGYTF
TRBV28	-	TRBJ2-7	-	TGTGCCAGCAGTTTAGGGACTGGGGAGCAGTACTTC	CASSLGTGEQYF
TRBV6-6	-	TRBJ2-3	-	TGTGCCAGCAGGGAGGTAACCACAGATACGCAGTATTTT	CASREVTTDTQYF
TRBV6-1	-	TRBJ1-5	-	TGTGCCAGCAGTGAGGCCCACAGGGGCAATCAGCCCCAGCATTTT	CASSEAHRGNQPQHF
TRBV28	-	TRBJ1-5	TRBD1	TGTGCCAGCAGGACAGGGTCTGATTATCAGCCCCAGCATTTT	CASRTGSDYQPQHF
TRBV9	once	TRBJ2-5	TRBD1	TGTGCCAGCAGCGTAGGGGGACAGGGAGCACAAGAGACCCAGTACTTC	CASSVGGQGAQETQYF
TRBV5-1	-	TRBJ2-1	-	TGCGCCAGCACAGAAGGCGGGATCCTTACGGATGAGCAGTTCTTC	CASTEGGILTDEQFF
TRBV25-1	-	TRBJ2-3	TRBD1	TGTGCCAGCAGTGATTCGACCGGGGACAGGGGAAGCACAGATACGCAGTATTTT	CASSDSTGDRGSTDTQYF
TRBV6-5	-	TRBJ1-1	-	TGTGCCAGCAGTTACTTAGGACAGACCGAGAACACTGAAGCTTTCTTT	CASSYLGQTENTEAFF
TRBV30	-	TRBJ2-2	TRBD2	TGTGCCTGGGCGACTAGCGGGAGTTGGGGCACCGGGGAGCTGTTTTTT	CAWATSGSWGTGELFF
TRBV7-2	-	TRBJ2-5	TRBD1	TGTGCCAGCAGCTTATGGGACAGGGCCTACCAGTACTTC	CASSLWDRAYQYF
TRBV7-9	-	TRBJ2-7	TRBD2	TGTGCCAGCAGCTTCCCCCCTCAACTAGCGCGTTATGTGAGGCAGTACTTC	CASSFPPQLARYVRQYF
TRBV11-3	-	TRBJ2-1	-	TGTGCCAGCAGCTTAAACGAGGGGGCCTACAATGAGCAGTTCTTC	CASSLNEGAYNEQFF
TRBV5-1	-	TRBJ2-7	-	TGCGCCAGCAGCAGTCTAACAGGCGATCACGAGCAGTACTTC	CASSSLTGDHEQYF
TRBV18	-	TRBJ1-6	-	TGTGCCAGCTCGACCGACCCCGGAGGCAATTCACCCCTCCACTTT	CASSTDPGGNSPLHF
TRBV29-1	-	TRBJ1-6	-	TGCAGCGTTAGCGACAGCTCCTATAATTCACCCCTCCACTTT	CSVSDSSYNSPLHF
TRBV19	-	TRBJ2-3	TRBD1	TGTGCCACCCGGAGTCGGGCAGGGGGCCTCGATACGCAGTATTTT	CATRSRAGGLDTQYF
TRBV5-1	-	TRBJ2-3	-	TGCGCCAGCGTCTCCGGGACTCCTGCGACAGATACGCAGTATTTT	CASVSGTPATDTQYF
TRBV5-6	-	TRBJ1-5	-	TGTGCCAGCAGCTTCGGAGGTCCTGATCAGCCCCAGCATTTT	CASSFGGPDQPQHF
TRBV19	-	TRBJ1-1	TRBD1	TGTGCCAGTAGTATGGACAGGGGCTTGAACACTGAAGCTTTCTTT	CASSMDRGLNTEAFF
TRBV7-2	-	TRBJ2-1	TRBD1	TGTGCCAGCAGCATGGGACAGGGGAATGGGAATGAGCAGTTCTTC	CASSMGQGNGNEQFF
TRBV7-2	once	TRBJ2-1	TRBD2	TGTGCCAGCAGCAAAAACGTAGCGGGGGGGCACAATGAGCAGTTCTTC	CASSKNVAGGHNEQFF
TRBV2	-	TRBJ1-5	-	TGTGCCAGCAGTGGGGCCAGGTTTAGCAATCAGCCCCAGCATTTT	CASSGARFSNQPQHF
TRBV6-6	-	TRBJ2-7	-	TGTGCCACCGACAAAGACGGTCGCTCTGTGGAGCAGTACTTC	CATDKDGRSVEQYF
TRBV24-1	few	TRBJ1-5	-	TGTGCCACCAGTGTCGGGGGGTATCAGCCCCAGCATTTT	CATSVGGYQPQHF
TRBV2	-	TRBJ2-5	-	TGTGCCAGCAGTGAACTGGGGCAGGATGGAGAGACCCAGTACTTC	CASSELGQDGETQYF
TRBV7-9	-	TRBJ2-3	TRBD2	TGTGCCAGCAGCCTCGGGGGAGGGCGGGAGTTCCATTTT	CASSLGGGREFHF
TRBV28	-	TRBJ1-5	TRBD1	TGTGCCAGCAGTTCCTCACAGGGGCTTAGCAATCAGCCCCAGCATTTT	CASSSSQGLSNQPQHF
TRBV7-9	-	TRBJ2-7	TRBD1	TGTGCCAGCAGCTCCTTGAACAGGGGCCACTCCTACGAGCAGTACTTC	CASSSLNRGHSYEQYF
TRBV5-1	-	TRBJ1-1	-	TGCGCCAGCAGCTTGGAGGCAGGTATGAACACTGAAGCTTTCTTT	CASSLEAGMNTEAFF
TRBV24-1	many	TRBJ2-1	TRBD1	TGTGCCACCATTTCCGGGACAGGAGATAATGAGCAGTTCTTC	CATISGTGDNEQFF
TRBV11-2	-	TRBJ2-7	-	TGTGCCAGCAGCTTCAGAGGGTCCAGCTCCTACGAGCAGTACTTC	CASSFRGSSSYEQYF
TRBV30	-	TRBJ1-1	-	TGTGCCTGGAGTTTTGAGTTTAGCACTGAAGCTTTCTTT	CAWSFEFSTEAFF
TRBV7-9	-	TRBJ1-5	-	TGTGCCAGCAGCTTAGAGGGGATCTCTCAGCCCCAGCATTTT	CASSLEGISQPQHF
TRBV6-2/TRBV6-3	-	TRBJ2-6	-	TGTGCCAGCAGTTACGAGGGTGGGGCCAACGTCCTGACTTTC	CASSYEGGANVLTF
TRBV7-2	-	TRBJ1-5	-	TGTGCCAGCAGCTTAGTCAGCGGTCAGCCCCAGCATTTT	CASSLVSGQPQHF
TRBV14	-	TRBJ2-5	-	TGTGCCAGCAGCCCCAGGATAAAGGAGACCCAGTACTTC	CASSPRIKETQYF
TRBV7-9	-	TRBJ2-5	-	TGTGCCAGCAGCTTAGATGCCTATCAAGAGACCCAGTACTTC	CASSLDAYQETQYF
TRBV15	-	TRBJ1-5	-	TGTGCCACCAGCAGACTACAGGGATCGGGTCAGCCCCAGCATTTT	CATSRLQGSGQPQHF
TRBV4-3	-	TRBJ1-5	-	TGCGCCAGCAGCCCCCCGAAATCAGGGGGCAATCAGCCCCAGCATTTT	CASSPPKSGGNQPQHF
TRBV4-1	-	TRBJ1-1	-	TGCGCCAGCAGCCAAGAACAGGGAACTGGTGAAGCTTTCTTT	CASSQEQGTGEAFF
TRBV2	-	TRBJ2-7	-	TGTGCCAGCTCCAACTTATCCTACGAGCAGTACTTC	CASSNLSYEQYF
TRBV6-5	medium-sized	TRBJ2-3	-	TGTGCCAGCAGCGCTACTCAGTCTAGGCCAGATACGCAGTATTTT	CASSATQSRPDTQYF
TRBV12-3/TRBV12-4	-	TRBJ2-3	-	TGTGCCAGCAGTTTGAGGAGGGATACGCAGTATTTT	CASSLRRDTQYF
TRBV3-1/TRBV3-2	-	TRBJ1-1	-	TGTGCCAGCAGCCTTTCAGGGCCCACTGAAGCTTTCTTT	CASSLSGPTEAFF
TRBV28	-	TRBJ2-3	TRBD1	TGTGCCAGCAGTTCGACCGGGACAGGGGGGACAGATACGCAGTATTTT	CASSSTGTGGTDTQYF
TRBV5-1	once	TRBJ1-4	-	TGCGCCAGCAGCAAACTGGGACTAGGGGAAAAACTGTTTTTT	CASSKLGLGEKLFF